Listed below are T cell receptor beta chains from one sample, sequenced in a study of early T cells in non-severe SARS-CoV-2 infection. TCRdb re-derived calls from the 5' RACE reads in MiXCR, one entry per CDR3 protein. The profile shows about 92,000 distinct CDR3 sequences, 11% to 15% of them singletons. The sequencing sample was made of whole blood. The receptors come from an adult who was a healthcare worker with PCR-confirmed SARS-CoV-2 infection or an uninfected control (not recorded which). The CDR3 runs from the conserved cysteine through the conserved F or W. Each record gives: J gene, clone size, V gene, CDR3 length, D gene, CDR3 protein, CDR3 DNA. A D gene is named only where the DNA matches it firmly. Size is stated for part of the rows, as once, few or many counts, or as a class when the clone is expanded.

TRBJ2-3 | . | TRBV12-3/TRBV12-4 | 14 | . | CASSLRSFTDTQYF | TGTGCCAGCAGTTTACGCTCCTTCACAGATACGCAGTATTTT
TRBJ2-7 | few | TRBV28 | 12 | . | CACTPGSYEQYF | TGTGCCTGCACCCCGGGGTCCTACGAGCAGTACTTC
TRBJ1-1 | few | TRBV28 | 14 | . | CASSRHGVGTEAFF | TGTGCCAGCAGCCGCCATGGGGTTGGTACTGAAGCTTTCTTT
TRBJ2-1 | few | TRBV27 | 13 | . | CASSLGRYNEQFF | TGTGCCAGCAGTTTGGGGCGATACAATGAGCAGTTCTTC
TRBJ2-1 | many | TRBV20-1 | 16 | TRBD2 | CSARDRLAGGWDEQFF | TGCAGTGCCAGGGATCGACTAGCGGGGGGCTGGGATGAGCAGTTCTTC
TRBJ2-3 | many | TRBV10-3 | 13 | . | CAISEITADTQYF | TGTGCCATCAGTGAGATAACCGCAGATACGCAGTATTTT
TRBJ2-2 | . | TRBV20-1 | 16 | . | CSASGGPSSRTGELFF | TGCAGTGCTAGTGGGGGGCCGAGTAGTAGAACCGGGGAGCTGTTTTTT
TRBJ2-7 | . | TRBV4-2 | 13 | . | CASSQQGTYEQYF | TGTGCCAGCAGCCAACAGGGTACGTACGAGCAGTACTTC
TRBJ2-7 | . | TRBV2 | 10 | . | CASRWGEQYF | TGTGCCAGCCGTTGGGGCGAGCAGTACTTC
TRBJ1-3 | . | TRBV4-2 | 17 | . | CASSQDQTANSGNTIYF | TGTGCCAGCAGCCAAGATCAGACAGCGAACTCTGGAAACACCATATATTTT
TRBJ2-5 | . | TRBV5-1 | 15 | . | CASSGYLQYQETQYF | TGCGCCAGCAGCGGTTATCTGCAGTACCAAGAGACCCAGTACTTC
TRBJ2-3 | . | TRBV9 | 14 | TRBD1 | CASSADRATDTQYF | TGTGCCAGCAGCGCGGACAGGGCCACAGATACGCAGTATTTT
TRBJ2-7 | few | TRBV20-1 | 12 | . | CSARPDLIEQYF | TGCAGTGCTCGACCGGATTTAATCGAGCAGTACTTC
TRBJ2-1 | . | TRBV2 | 14 | . | CASTRGAKYNEQFF | TGTGCCAGCACCCGGGGGGCCAAGTACAATGAGCAGTTCTTC
TRBJ1-1 | many | TRBV6-2/TRBV6-3 | 13 | . | CASIEGGATEAFF | TGTGCCAGCATCGAAGGGGGAGCTACTGAAGCTTTCTTT
TRBJ2-3 | few | TRBV12-3/TRBV12-4 | 12 | . | CASRGSTDTQYF | TGTGCCAGCAGGGGCTCAACAGATACGCAGTATTTT
TRBJ1-4 | . | TRBV28 | 14 | . | CASSLPRDERKLFF | TGTGCCAGCAGTTTACCACGAGATGAGCGAAAACTGTTTTTT
TRBJ2-2 | few | TRBV30 | 19 | TRBD1 | CARPPTPGQGGKGTGELFF | TGTGCCCGACCCCCGACCCCGGGACAGGGAGGTAAAGGAACCGGGGAGCTGTTTTTT
TRBJ1-1 | many | TRBV7-6 | 14 | . | CASSSQEVNTEAFF | TGTGCCAGCAGCTCACAGGAGGTAAACACTGAAGCTTTCTTT
TRBJ1-2 | many | TRBV3-1 | 13 | . | CASSQGTAYGYTF | TGTGCCAGCAGCCAAGGGACAGCCTATGGCTACACCTTC
TRBJ2-1 | many | TRBV6-2/TRBV6-3 | 18 | . | CASSYQFGSGSSYNEQFF | TGTGCCAGCAGTTACCAATTCGGGTCAGGGAGCTCCTACAATGAGCAGTTCTTC
TRBJ2-7 | few | TRBV5-4 | 16 | TRBD2 | CASSLGVRGGMGEQYF | TGTGCCAGCAGCTTGGGTGTTAGGGGAGGGATGGGCGAGCAGTACTTC
TRBJ1-1 | many | TRBV7-9 | 12 | . | CASSPENTEAFF | TGTGCCAGCAGCCCCGAGAACACTGAAGCTTTCTTT
TRBJ1-5 | many | TRBV7-2 | 13 | . | CASSVPGNQPQHF | TGTGCCAGCAGCGTCCCAGGGAATCAGCCCCAGCATTTT